This TCR beta chain was profiled in a study of CD8+CD57+ T cells in acquired aplastic anemia. Study at large: CD4+ and CD8+ cells, once sorted, gave DNA averaging roughly 3 ug.

It was patients with CD8+CD57+ cell expansion by flow cytometry who were chosen for sequencing. Study-wide points: Patients and controls turned out to have 25 to 30 CD8+ CDR3 sequences in common.

This clonotype was observed a single time. Its antigen remains unidentified. Germline-derived CDR1 and CDR2 are DFQATT and SNEGSKA (reference sequence). This CDR3 contains 14 residues. V gave up 4 bases and J gave up 11 bases; unmatched junction bases: 14. Profiles of TCR beta VDJ and CDR3 were generated from a genomic DNA template. TCRdb passed the reads through MiXCR, listing each CDR3 protein once. The sample records approximately 220,000 distinct CDR3 sequences, less than 60% being singletons. The clonotype originates from a human donor with aplastic anemia. The sequencing sample was made of sorted CD4+, CD8+, or CD8+CD57+ T cells (not recorded which) from PBMCs. The V and J genes are TRBV20-1 and TRBJ2-3, with 8 bases lining up with TRBD2. CDR3 sequence (DNA): TGCAGTGCTATCACTCCAGCGGGGGACAATGAGCAGTATTTT. Translation gives CSAITPAGDNEQYF.